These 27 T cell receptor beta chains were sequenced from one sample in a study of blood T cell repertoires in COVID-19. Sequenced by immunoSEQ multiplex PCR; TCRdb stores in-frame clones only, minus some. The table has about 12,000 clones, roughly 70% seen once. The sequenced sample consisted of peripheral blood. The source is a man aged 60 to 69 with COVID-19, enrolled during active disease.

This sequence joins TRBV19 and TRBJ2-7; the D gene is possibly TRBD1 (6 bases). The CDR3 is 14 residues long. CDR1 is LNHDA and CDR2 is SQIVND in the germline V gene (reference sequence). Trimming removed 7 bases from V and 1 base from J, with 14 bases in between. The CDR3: CASKAQGFSYEQYF. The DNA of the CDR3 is TGTGCCAGTAAGGCCCAGGGGTTTTCCTACGAGCAGTACTTC. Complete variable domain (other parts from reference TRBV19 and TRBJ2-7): DGGITQSPKYLFRKEGQNVTLSCEQNLNHDAMYWYRQDPGQGLRLIYYSQIVNDFQKGDIAEGYSVSREKKESFPLTVTSAQKNPTAFYLCASKAQGFSYEQYFGPGTRLTVT.

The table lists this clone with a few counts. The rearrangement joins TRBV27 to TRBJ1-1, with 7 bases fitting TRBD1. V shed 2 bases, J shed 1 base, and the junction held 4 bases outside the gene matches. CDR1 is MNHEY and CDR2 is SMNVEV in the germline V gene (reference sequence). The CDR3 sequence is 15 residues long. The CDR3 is CASSLQGGRNTEAFF. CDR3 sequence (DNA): TGTGCCAGCAGTTTACAGGGGGGACGGAACACTGAAGCTTTCTTT.

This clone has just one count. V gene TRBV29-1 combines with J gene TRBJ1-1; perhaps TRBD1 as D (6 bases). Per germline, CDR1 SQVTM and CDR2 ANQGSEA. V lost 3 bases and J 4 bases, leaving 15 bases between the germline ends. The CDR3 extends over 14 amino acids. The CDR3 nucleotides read TGCAGCGTTGACCGGGACACTGGCCCCACTGAAGCTTTCTTT. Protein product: CSVDRDTGPTEAFF.

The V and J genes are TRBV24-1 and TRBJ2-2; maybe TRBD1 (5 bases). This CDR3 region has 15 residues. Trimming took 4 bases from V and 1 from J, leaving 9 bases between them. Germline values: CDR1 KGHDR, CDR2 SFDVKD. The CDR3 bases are TGTGCCACCAGTGACCCAGGGCGGAACACCGGGGAGCTGTTTTTT. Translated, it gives CATSDPGRNTGELFF.

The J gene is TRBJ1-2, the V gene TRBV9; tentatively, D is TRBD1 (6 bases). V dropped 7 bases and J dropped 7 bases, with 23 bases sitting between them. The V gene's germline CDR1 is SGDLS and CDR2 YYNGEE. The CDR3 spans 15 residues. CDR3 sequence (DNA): TGTGCCAGCTCAGGGGCTCTGGACAGTGGCTTTGGCTACACCTTC. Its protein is CASSGALDSGFGYTF.

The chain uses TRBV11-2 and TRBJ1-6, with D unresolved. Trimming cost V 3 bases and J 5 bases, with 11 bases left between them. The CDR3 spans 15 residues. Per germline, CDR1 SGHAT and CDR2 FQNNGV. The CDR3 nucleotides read TGTGCCAGCAGCTTGGACCCCGGGAATAATTCACCCCTCCACTTT. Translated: CASSLDPGNNSPLHF.

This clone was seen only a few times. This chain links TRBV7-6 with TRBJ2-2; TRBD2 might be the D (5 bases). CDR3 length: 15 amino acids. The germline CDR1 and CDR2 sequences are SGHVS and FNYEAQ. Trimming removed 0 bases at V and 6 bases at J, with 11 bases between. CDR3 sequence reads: CASSLAGIGPGELFF. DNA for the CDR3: TGTGCCAGCAGCTTAGCCGGGATTGGTCCCGGGGAGCTGTTTTTT. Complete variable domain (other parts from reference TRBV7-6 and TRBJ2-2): GAGVSQSPRYKVTKRGQDVALRCDPISGHVSLYWYRQALGQGPEFLTYFNYEAQQDKSGLPNDRFSAERPEGSISTLTIQRTEQRDSAMYRCASSLAGIGPGELFFGEGSRLTVL.

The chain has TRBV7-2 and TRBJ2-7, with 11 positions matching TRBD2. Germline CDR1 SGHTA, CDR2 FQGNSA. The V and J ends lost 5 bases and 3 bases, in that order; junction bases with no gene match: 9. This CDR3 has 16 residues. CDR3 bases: TGTGCCAGCAGCCCTATGATAGCGGGAGGGAACTACGAGCAGTACGTC. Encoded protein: CASSPMIAGGNYEQYV.

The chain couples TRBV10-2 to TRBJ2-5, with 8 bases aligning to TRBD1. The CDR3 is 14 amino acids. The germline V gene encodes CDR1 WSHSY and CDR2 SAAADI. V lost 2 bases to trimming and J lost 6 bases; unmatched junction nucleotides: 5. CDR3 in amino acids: CASSEQYRGKTQYF. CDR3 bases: TGCGCCAGCAGTGAGCAGTACAGGGGGAAGACCCAGTACTTC.

In nucleotides, the CDR3 is TGTGCCATCAGTGAGTCGAGTTATAGCAATCAGCCCCAGCATTTT. Its translation is CAISESSYSNQPQHF. The chain is built from TRBV10-3 and TRBJ1-5; no reliable D call. V dropped 0 bases and J dropped 0 bases, with 6 bases sitting between them. From germline, CDR1 is ENHRY and CDR2 SYGVKD. The CDR3 runs 15 residues.

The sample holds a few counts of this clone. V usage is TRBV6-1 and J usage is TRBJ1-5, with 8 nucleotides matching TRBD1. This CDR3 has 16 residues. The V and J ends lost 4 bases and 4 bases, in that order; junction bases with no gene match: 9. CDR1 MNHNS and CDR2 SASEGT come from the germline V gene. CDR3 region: CASSGRDRGRNQPQHF. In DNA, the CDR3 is TGTGCCAGCAGTGGCCGAGACAGGGGTCGGAATCAGCCCCAGCATTTT.

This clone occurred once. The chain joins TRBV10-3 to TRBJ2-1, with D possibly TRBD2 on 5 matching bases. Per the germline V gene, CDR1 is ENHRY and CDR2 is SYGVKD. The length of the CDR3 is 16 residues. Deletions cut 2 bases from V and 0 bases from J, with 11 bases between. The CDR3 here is CAISEGESRSYNEQFF. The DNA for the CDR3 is TGTGCCATCAGTGAGGGGGAGTCCCGCTCCTACAATGAGCAGTTCTTC.

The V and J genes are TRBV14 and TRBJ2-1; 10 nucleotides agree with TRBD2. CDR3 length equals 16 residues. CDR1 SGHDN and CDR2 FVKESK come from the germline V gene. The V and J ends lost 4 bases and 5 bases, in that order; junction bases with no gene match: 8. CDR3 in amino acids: CASSRPGTSADNEQFF. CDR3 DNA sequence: TGTGCCAGCAGCCGCCCCGGGACTAGCGCGGACAATGAGCAGTTCTTC.

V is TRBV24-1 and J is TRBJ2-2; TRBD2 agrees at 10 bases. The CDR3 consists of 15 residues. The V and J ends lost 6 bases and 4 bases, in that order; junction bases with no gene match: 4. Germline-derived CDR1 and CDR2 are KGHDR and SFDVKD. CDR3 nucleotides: TGTGCCACCAGTCGTAGCGGGAGGTTCACCGGGGAGCTGTTTTTT. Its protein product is CATSRSGRFTGELFF.

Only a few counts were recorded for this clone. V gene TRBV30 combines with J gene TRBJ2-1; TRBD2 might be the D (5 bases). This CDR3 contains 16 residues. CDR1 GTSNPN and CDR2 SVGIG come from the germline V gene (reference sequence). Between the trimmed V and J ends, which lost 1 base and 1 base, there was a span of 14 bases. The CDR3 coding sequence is TGTGCCTGGAGTGGACCCGGCACTAGATCCTACAATGAGCAGTTCTTC. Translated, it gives CAWSGPGTRSYNEQFF.

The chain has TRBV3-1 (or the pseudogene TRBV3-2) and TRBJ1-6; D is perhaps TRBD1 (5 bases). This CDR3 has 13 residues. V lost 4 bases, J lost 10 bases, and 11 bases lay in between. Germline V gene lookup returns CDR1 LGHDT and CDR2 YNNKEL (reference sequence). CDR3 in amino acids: CASSPQGKSPLHF. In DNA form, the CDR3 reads TGTGCCAGCAGCCCGCAGGGAAAGTCACCCCTCCACTTT.

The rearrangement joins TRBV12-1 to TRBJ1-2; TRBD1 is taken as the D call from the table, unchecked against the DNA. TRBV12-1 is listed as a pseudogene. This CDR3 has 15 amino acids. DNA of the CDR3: TGTGCCAGCAGCCCGAAACAGGGAGTGGGCTATGGCTACACCTTC. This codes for CASSPKQGVGYGYTF.

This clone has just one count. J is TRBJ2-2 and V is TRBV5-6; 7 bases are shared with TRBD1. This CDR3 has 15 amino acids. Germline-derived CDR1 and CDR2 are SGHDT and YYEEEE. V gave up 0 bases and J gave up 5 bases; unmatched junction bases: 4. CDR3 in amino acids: CASSLGQGWTGELFF. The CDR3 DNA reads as TGTGCCAGCAGCTTGGGACAGGGTTGGACCGGGGAGCTGTTTTTT.

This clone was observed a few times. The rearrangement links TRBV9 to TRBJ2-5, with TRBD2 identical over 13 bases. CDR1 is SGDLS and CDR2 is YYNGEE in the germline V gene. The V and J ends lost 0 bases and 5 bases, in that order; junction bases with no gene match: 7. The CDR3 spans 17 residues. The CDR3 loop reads CASSVDGLAGESETQYF. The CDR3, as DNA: TGTGCCAGCAGCGTAGACGGACTAGCGGGAGAGTCGGAGACCCAGTACTTC.

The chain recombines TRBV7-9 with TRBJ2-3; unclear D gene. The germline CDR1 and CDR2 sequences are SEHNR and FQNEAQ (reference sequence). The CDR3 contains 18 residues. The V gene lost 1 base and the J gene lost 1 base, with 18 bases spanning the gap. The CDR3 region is CASSLEGPGTTGTDTQYF. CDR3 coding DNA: TGTGCCAGCAGCTTAGAAGGCCCGGGTACTACTGGCACAGATACGCAGTATTTT.

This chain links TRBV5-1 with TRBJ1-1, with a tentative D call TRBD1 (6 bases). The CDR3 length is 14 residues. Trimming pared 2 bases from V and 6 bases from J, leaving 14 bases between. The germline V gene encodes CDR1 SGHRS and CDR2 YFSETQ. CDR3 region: CASSFHREGAEAFF. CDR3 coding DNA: TGCGCCAGCAGCTTCCACAGGGAAGGCGCTGAAGCTTTCTTT.

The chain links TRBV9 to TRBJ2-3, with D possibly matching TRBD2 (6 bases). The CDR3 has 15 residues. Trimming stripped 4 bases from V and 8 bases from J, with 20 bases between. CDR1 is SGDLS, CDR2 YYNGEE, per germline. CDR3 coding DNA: TGTGCCAGCAGCCCCCGGGACTCGACCCAAATTACGCAGTATTTT. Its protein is CASSPRDSTQITQYF.

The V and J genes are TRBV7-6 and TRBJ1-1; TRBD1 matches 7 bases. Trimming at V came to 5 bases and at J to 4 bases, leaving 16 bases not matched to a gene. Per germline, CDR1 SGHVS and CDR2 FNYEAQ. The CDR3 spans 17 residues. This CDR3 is CASSPLQGRAKSTEAFF. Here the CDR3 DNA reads TGTGCCAGCAGCCCGCTACAGGGGCGAGCAAAGAGCACTGAAGCTTTCTTT.

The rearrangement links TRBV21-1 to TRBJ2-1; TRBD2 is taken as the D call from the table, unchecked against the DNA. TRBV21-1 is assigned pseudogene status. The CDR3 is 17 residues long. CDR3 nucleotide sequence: TGTGCCAGCAGCATCTTCCACTTCGGGAGTTGGTACAATGAGCAGTTCTTC. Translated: CASSIFHFGSWYNEQFF.

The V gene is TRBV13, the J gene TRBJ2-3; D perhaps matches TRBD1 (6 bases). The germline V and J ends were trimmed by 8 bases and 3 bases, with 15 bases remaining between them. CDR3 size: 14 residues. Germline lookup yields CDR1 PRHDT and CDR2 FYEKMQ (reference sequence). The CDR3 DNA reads TGTGCCAGCCTCTCTCAGGGGCTAACAGATACGCAGTATTTT. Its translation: CASLSQGLTDTQYF.

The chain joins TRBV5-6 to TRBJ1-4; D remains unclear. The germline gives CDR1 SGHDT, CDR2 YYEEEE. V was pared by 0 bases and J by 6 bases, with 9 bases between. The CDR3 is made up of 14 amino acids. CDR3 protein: CASSLAGLDEKLFF. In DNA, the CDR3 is TGTGCCAGCAGCTTGGCTGGCCTCGATGAAAAACTGTTTTTT.

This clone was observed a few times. The CDR3 nucleotides are TGTGCCATCACAGGGATCCACGAGCAGTACTTC. Protein sequence: CAITGIHEQYF. The chain has TRBV2 and TRBJ2-7; TRBD1 might be the D (6 bases). Trimming removed 10 bases from V and 5 bases from J, with 12 bases in between. Per the germline V gene, CDR1 is SNHLY and CDR2 is FYNNEI. The CDR3 contains 11 residues. The full variable domain, its missing parts supplied by reference TRBV2 and TRBJ2-7, is EPEVTQTPSHQVTQMGQEVILRCVPISNHLYFYWYRQILGQKVEFLVSFYNNEISEKSEIFDDQFSVERPDGSNFTLKIRSTKLEDSAMYFCAITGIHEQYFGPGTRLTVT.